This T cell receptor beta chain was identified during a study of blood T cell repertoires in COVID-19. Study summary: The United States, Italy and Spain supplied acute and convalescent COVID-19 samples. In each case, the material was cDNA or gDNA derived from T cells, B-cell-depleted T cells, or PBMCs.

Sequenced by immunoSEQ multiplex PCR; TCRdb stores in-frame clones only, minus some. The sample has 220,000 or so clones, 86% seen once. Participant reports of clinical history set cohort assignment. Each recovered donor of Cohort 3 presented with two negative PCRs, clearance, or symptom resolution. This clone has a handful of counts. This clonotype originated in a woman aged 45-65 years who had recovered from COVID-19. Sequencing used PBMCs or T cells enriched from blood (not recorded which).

The CDR3 is CATSQRGSSYNEQFF. CDR3 DNA: TGTGCCACCAGCCAGCGGGGGAGCTCCTACAATGAGCAGTTCTTC. The V gene is TRBV24-1, the J gene TRBJ2-1, with 8 bases that match TRBD2. Trimming at V came to 7 bases and at J to 0 bases, leaving 4 bases not matched to a gene. The CDR3 runs 15 residues. From germline, CDR1 is KGHDR and CDR2 SFDVKD.